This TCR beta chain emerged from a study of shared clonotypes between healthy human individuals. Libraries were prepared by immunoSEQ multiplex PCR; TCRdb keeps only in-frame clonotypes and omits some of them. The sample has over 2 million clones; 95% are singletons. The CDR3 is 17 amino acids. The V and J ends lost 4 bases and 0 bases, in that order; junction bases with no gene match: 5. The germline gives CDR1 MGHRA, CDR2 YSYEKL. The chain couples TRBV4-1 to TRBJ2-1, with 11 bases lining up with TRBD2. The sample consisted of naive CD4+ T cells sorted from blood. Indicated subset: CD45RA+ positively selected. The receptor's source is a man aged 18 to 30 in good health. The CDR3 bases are TGCGCCAGCAGCCCCGGGACTAGCGGAAGCTCCTACAATGAGCAGTTCTTC. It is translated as CASSPGTSGSSYNEQFF.